This TCR beta chain was identified during a study of response to subunit inactivated influenza vaccine (dated by TCRdb to the late 2010s). In the study overall: To follow how T cells responded to a trivalent subunit inactivated influenza vaccine, the researchers relied on deep quantitative profiling of the T cell receptor repertoire. The paper as a whole reports these results and caveats: The authors suggested that each seasonal influenza vaccination may recruit only a limited number of new T cells.

Ends trimmed: V by 2 bases, J by 5 bases; bases unmatched to a gene: 13. The CDR3 goes from the cysteine to the phenylalanine over 17 residues. Here the CDR3 DNA is all that survives: 51 bases in frame from base 1. Reading the germline V gene gives CDR1 SGHAT and CDR2 FQNNGV. With respect to this clonotype: The target of this receptor is not known. Base qualities are missing; no much larger clone stands one base away.

Libraries were prepared through RT-PCR. Sequencing took place on an Illumina HiSeq 2500. TCRdb reworked the public reads: Q25 trimming with fastp, MiXCR clone assembly, productive beta chains retained. Every entry covers one CDR3 protein and lists the most common genes and DNA from its rows. Within this sample are 860,000 or so distinct CDR3 sequences, with about 20% of them counted one time only. The ten biggest clones cover 9.5% to 13% of the sample. This sequence was found in a man aged 45-65 years who received an inactivated influenza vaccine. Donor details come from another sample of the same person, matched by shared clones. Material: PBMCs from blood, obtained around 5 days after vaccination. The V gene is TRBV11-2 and the J gene is TRBJ2-5; 8 of the junction bases match TRBD1. The CDR3 in this case is CASSLHRRTGRVETQYF. The DNA sequence reads TGTGCCAGCAGCTTACACCGTAGGACAGGGCGAGTGGAGACCCAGTACTTC.